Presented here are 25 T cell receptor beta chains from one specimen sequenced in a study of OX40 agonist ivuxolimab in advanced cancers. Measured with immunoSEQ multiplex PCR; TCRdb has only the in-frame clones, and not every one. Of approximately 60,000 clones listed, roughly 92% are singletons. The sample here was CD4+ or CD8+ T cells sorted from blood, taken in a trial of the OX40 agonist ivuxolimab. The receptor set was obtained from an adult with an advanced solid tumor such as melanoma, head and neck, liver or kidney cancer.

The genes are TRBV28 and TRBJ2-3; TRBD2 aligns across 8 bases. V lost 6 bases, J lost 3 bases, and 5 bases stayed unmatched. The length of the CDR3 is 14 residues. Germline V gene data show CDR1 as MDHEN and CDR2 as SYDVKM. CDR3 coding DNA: TGTGCCAGCAGCCGTAGCGGGACTACAGATACGCAGTATTTT. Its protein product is CASSRSGTTDTQYF.

Here the CDR3 reads CASSFQRHHYNEQFF. DNA for the CDR3: TGTGCCAGCAGTTTTCAGAGACACCACTACAATGAGCAGTTCTTC. The V and J genes are TRBV27 and TRBJ2-1, with D hard to call. Germline CDR1 is MNHEY and CDR2 is SMNVEV (reference sequence). V lost 3 bases and J 3 bases, leaving 12 bases between the germline ends. This CDR3 is 15 amino acids long.

The CDR3 nucleotides read TGTGCCAGCAGCACGTCCGGTAAAGCTTTCTTT. Protein product: CASSTSGKAFF. The chain employs TRBV11-2 and TRBJ1-1, with D hard to call. V was shortened by 5 bases and J by 9 bases, with 10 bases between the two germline ends. Germline V gives CDR1 SGHAT, CDR2 FQNNGV. The CDR3 sequence is 11 residues long. The full variable domain, rest sourced from reference TRBV11-2 and TRBJ1-1, is EAGVAQSPRYKIIEKRQSVAFWCNPISGHATLYWYQQILGQGPKLLIQFQNNGVVDDSQLPKDRFSAERLKGVDSTLKIQPAKLEDSAVYLCASSTSGKAFFGQGTRLTVV.

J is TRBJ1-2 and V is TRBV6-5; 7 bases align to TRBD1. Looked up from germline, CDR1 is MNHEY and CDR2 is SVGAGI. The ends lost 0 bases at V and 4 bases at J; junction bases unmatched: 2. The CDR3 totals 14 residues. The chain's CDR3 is CASSYSDRLYGYTF. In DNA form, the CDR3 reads TGTGCCAGCAGTTACTCGGACAGGCTCTATGGCTACACCTTC.

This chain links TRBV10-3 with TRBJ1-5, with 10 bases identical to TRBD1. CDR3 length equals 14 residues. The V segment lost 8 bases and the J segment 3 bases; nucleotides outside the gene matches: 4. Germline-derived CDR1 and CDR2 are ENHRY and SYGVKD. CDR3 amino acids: CAIGTGAVNQPQHF. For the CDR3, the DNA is TGTGCCATCGGGACAGGGGCCGTCAATCAGCCCCAGCATTTT.

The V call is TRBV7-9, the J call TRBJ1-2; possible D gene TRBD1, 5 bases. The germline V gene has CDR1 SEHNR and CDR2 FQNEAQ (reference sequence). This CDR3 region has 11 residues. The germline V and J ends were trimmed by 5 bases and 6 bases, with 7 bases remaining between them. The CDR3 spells CASSRGDGYTF. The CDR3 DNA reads TGTGCCAGCAGCCGGGGGGATGGCTACACCTTC.

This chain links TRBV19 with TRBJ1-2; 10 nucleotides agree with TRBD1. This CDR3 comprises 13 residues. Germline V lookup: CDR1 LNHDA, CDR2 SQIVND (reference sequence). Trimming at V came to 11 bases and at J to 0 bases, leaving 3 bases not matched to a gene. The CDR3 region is CAATGGANYGYTF. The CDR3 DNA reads TGTGCCGCGACAGGGGGCGCTAACTATGGCTACACCTTC.

The chain's CDR3 is CASSFGVNDYEQYF. Written as DNA, the CDR3 is TGTGCCAGCAGCTTCGGCGTAAACGATTACGAGCAGTACTTC. V and J are TRBV7-7 and TRBJ2-5; no clear D gene. The J call could be wrong; TRBJ2-7 is a better fit for the DNA end. The CDR3 contains 14 residues. The germline V gene has CDR1 SSHAT and CDR2 FNYEAQ (reference sequence).

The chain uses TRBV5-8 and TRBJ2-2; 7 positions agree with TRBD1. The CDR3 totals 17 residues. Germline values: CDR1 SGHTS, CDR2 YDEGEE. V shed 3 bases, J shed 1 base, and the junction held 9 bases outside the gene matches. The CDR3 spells CASSSSGTELNTGELFF. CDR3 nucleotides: TGTGCCAGCAGCTCCTCCGGGACAGAACTGAACACCGGGGAGCTGTTTTTT.

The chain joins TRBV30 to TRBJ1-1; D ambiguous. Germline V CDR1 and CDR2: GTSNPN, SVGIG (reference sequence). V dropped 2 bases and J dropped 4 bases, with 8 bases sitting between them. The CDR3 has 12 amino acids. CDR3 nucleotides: TGTGCCTGGAGTCCGAGCGGCACTGAAGCTTTCTTT. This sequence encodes CAWSPSGTEAFF.

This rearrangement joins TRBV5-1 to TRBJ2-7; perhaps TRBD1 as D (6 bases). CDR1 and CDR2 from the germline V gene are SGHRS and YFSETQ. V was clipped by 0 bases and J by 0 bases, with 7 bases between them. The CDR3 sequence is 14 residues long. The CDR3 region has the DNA TGCGCCAGCAGCTTGGAGGACAGCTCCTACGAGCAGTACTTC. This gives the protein CASSLEDSSYEQYF.

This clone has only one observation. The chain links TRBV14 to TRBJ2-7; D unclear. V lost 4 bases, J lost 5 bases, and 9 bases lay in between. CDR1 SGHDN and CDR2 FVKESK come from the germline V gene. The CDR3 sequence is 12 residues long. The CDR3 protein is CASSLAHHEQYF. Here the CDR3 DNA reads TGTGCCAGCAGCCTGGCACACCACGAGCAGTACTTC. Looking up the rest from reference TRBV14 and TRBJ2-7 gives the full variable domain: EAGVTQFPSHSVIEKGQTVTLRCDPISGHDNLYWYRRVMGKEIKFLLHFVKESKQDESGMPNNRFLAERTGGTYSTLKVQPAELEDSGVYFCASSLAHHEQYFGPGTRLTVT.

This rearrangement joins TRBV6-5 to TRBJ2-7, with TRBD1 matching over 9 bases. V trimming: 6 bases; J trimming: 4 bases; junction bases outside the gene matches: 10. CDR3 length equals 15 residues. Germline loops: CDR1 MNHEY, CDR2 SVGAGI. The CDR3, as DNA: TGTGCCAGCAGGAATCAGGGACAGGGTGGTTACGAGCAGTACTTC. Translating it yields CASRNQGQGGYEQYF.

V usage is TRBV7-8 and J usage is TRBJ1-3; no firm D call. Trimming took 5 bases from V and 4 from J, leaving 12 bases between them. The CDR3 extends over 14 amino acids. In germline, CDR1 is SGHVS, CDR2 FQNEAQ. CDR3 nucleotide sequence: TGTGCCAGCAGCGCCTACAGTCTCGGAAACACCATATATTTT. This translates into CASSAYSLGNTIYF.

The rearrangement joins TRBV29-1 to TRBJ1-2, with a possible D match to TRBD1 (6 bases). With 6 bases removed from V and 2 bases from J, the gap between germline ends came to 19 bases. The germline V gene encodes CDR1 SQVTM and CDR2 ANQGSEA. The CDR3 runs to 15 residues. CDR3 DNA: TGCAGCGTCGAAAGCAGGGGTAGGGTAAACTATGGCTACACCTTC. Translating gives CSVESRGRVNYGYTF. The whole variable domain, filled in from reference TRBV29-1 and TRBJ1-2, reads SAVISQKPSRDICQRGTSLTIQCQVDSQVTMMFWYRQQPGQSLTLIATANQGSEATYESGFVIDKFPISRPNLTFSTLTVSNMSPEDSSIYLCSVESRGRVNYGYTFGSGTRLTVV.

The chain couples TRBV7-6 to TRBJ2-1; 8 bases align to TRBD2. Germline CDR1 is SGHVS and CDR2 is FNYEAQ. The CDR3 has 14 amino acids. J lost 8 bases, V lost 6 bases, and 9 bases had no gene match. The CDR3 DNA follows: TGTGCCAGCAGTTCTAGACTAGCGCTGGATGAGCAGTTCTTC. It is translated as CASSSRLALDEQFF.

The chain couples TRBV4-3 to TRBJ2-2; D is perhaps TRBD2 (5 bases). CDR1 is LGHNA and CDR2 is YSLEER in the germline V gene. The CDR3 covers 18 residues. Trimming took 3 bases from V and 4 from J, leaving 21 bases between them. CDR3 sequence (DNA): TGCGCCAGCAGCCACCAAGCGGTACTAAGTAAAGGCACCGGGGAGCTGTTTTTT. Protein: CASSHQAVLSKGTGELFF.

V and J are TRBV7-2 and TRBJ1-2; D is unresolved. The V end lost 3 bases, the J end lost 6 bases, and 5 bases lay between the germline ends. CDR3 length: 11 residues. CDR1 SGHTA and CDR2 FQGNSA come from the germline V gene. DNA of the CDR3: TGTGCCAGCAGCTTGGGTGATGGCTACACCTTC. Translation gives CASSLGDGYTF.

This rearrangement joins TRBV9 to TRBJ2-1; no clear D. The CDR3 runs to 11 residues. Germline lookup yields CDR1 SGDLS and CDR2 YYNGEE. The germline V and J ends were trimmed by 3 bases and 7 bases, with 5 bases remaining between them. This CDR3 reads CASSALNEQFF. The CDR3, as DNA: TGTGCCAGCAGCGCCCTGAATGAGCAGTTCTTC.

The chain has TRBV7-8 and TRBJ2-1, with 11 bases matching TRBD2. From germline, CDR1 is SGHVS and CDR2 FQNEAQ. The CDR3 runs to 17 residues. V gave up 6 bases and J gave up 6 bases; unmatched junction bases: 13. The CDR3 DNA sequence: TGTGCCAGCAGTTTGAATTTAGCGGGAGGGCAGGTCAATGAGCAGTTCTTC. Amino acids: CASSLNLAGGQVNEQFF.

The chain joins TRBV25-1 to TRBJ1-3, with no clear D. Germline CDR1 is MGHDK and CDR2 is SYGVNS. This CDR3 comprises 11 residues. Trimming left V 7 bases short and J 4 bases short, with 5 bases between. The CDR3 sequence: CASTAGNTIYF. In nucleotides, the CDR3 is TGTGCCAGCACCGCAGGAAACACCATATATTTT.

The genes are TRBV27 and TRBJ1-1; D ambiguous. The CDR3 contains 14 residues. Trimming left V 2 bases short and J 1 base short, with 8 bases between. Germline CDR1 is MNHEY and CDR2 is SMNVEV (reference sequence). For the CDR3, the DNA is TGTGCCAGCAGTTTACGCGGAGGGAACACTGAAGCTTTCTTT. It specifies CASSLRGGNTEAFF.

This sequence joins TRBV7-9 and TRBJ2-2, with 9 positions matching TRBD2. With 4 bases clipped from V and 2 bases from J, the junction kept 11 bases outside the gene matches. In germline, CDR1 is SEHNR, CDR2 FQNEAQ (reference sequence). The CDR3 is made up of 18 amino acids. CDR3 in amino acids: CASSSLAGEKINTGELFF. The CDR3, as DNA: TGTGCCAGCAGCTCATTAGCGGGAGAGAAAATTAACACCGGGGAGCTGTTTTTT.

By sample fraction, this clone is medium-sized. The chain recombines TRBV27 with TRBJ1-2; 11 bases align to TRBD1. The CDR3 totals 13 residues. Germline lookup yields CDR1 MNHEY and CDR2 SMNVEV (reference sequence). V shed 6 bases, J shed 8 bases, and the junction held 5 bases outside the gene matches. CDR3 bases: TGTGCCAGCAGCGGACAGGGGGCGCAAGGCTACACCTTC. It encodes CASSGQGAQGYTF.

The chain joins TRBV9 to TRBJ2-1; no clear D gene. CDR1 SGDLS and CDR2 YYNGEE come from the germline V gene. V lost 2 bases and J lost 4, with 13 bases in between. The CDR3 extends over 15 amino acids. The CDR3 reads CASSVEAAPYNEQFF. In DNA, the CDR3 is TGTGCCAGCAGCGTTGAGGCAGCACCATACAATGAGCAGTTCTTC.